These 10 T cell receptor beta chains came from one sample sequenced in a study of Graves' ophthalmopathy and Graves' hyperthyroidism. Amplified material comprised TCR beta CDR3 regions derived from RNA transcripts. First-round RT-PCR employed HTBI primers, with a second-round multiplex PCR after it. From the multiplex PCR reads, TCRdb called clonotypes with MiXCR, one entry per CDR3 protein. The table has 650,000 to 800,000 distinct CDR3 sequences, about 40% seen once. The sample taken for sequencing was peripheral blood. The source is an adult man with Graves' ophthalmopathy.

This chain joins TRBV5-1 and TRBJ2-7, with 9 bases that match TRBD2. This CDR3 contains 14 residues. CDR1 is SGHRS and CDR2 is YFSETQ in the germline V gene. V shed 1 base, J shed 8 bases, and the junction held 7 bases outside the gene matches. CDR3 loop: CASSLLAGGLQQYF. The DNA for the CDR3 is TGCGCCAGCAGCTTGCTGGCGGGGGGGCTGCAGCAGTACTTC.

For this clonotype: A much larger clone lies one base from this, so it may be a read error. This is likely a read error, given that the CDR3 carries no conserved phenylalanine or tryptophan at its end. This chain uses TRBV20-1 with TRBJ2-5; no reliable D call. The CDR3 runs to 11 residues. The V and J ends lost 6 bases and 5 bases respectively, with 10 bases between them. Germline V gene sequence: CDR1 DFQATT, CDR2 SNEGSKA (reference sequence). CDR3 in amino acids: CSASILETQYL. The CDR3 DNA follows: TGCAGTGCCTCGATTTTGGAGACCCAGTACCTC.

In its sample, this clonotype was seen a few times. V is TRBV5-5 and J is TRBJ2-7; the D call may be TRBD1 or TRBD2 (5 bases each). The germline V gene has CDR1 SGHKS and CDR2 YYEKEE (reference sequence). V gave up 3 bases and J gave up 2 bases, with 12 bases separating them. This CDR3 is built from 14 residues. In DNA, the CDR3 is TGTGCCAGCAGCTCCCGGGACGGTGCCTACGAGCAGTACTTC. This translates into CASSSRDGAYEQYF.

This clonotype is a singleton in its sample. With a much larger clone just one base away, this may be a read error. The chain is built from TRBV6-5 and TRBJ2-6, with D uncertain. Deletions cut 8 bases from V and 0 bases from J, with 17 bases between. Germline-derived CDR1 and CDR2 are MNHEY and SVGAGI. CDR3 length equals 17 residues. The CDR3 loop is CASRPGLPNSGANVLTF. The DNA for the CDR3 is TGTGCCAGCCGCCCCGGGCTACCTAACTCTGGGGCCAACGTCCTGACTTTC.

In its sample, this clonotype was seen many times. The chain is built from TRBV7-2 and TRBJ2-7; D remains unclear. Germline assignment: CDR1 SGHTA and CDR2 FQGNSA. The CDR3 sequence is 15 residues long. V was pared by 0 bases and J by 3 bases, with 12 bases between. Here the CDR3 DNA reads TGTGCCAGCAGCTTAGCTGGGCAGGATAGCTACGAGCAGTACTTC. It yields the protein CASSLAGQDSYEQYF.

This clonotype was seen only a few times. The chain uses TRBV6-4 and TRBJ1-2; 8 nucleotides line up with TRBD1. V lost 6 bases, J lost 8 bases, and 11 bases stayed unmatched. CDR3 size: 14 residues. Germline V gene lookup returns CDR1 MRHNA and CDR2 SNTAGT. The CDR3 DNA reads as TGTGCCAGCAGCAACCAATACAGGGGGAACGGCTACACCTTC. Its protein product is CASSNQYRGNGYTF.

This clonotype was picked up a small number of times. One base away lies a much larger clone, so this may be a sequencing read error. This chain links TRBV29-1 with TRBJ1-2; D might be TRBD1 (6 bases). This CDR3 comprises 14 residues. Per the germline V gene, CDR1 is SQVTM and CDR2 is ANQGSEA. This CDR3 is CSVGDDRRSYGHTF. CDR3 DNA sequence: TGCAGCGTTGGGGACGACAGGCGAAGCTATGGCCACACCTTC.

This clonotype has a count of ten or more. V and J are TRBV20-1 and TRBJ2-7, with TRBD2 as a possible D gene (5 bases). CDR1 and CDR2 from the germline V gene are DFQATT and SNEGSKA (reference sequence). CDR3 length equals 13 residues. V was trimmed by 7 bases and J by 5 bases, leaving 18 bases between them. The CDR3 loop reads CSVHGIPGDEQYF. In nucleotides, the CDR3 is TGCAGTGTGCACGGGATCCCAGGCGACGAGCAGTACTTC.

V is TRBV6-5 and J is TRBJ2-2; a possible D gene is TRBD2 (5 bases). Germline V gene lookup returns CDR1 MNHEY and CDR2 SVGAGI. This CDR3 is 18 amino acids long. Trimming shortened V by 2 bases and J by 7 bases, and 23 bases separated the two germline ends. The CDR3 reads CASSYPPVAASCNGELFF. The CDR3 DNA follows: TGTGCCAGCAGTTACCCCCCTGTGGCGGCTAGCTGTAACGGGGAGCTGTTTTTT.

V usage is TRBV19 and J usage is TRBJ1-1; possible D gene TRBD1, 6 bases. V lost 6 bases to trimming and J lost 7 bases, with 15 bases between them. The CDR3 has 13 residues. The germline V gene encodes CDR1 LNHDA and CDR2 SQIVND (reference sequence). CDR3 loop: CASSQNRVGEAFF. The CDR3 DNA sequence: TGTGCCAGTAGCCAAAACAGGGTGGGTGAAGCTTTCTTT.